These 30 T cell receptor beta chains were all obtained from the same sample, sequenced in a study of T cells in Graves' hyperthyroidism and ophthalmopathy. TCR beta CDR3 regions were amplified from RNA. HTBI primers were employed in a first-round RT-PCR of the TCR CDR3. One entry per CDR3 protein results from TCRdb running MiXCR on the multiplex PCR reads. In the table there are hundreds of thousands of distinct CDR3 sequences, more than 12% of which are singletons. Sequencing was done on a sample of blood. The receptors originated from a woman aged 25 to 39 with Graves' hyperthyroidism.

This clonotype was seen a handful of times. V usage is TRBV7-9 and J usage is TRBJ2-7; possible D gene TRBD1, 5 bases. Germline V CDR1 and CDR2: SEHNR, FQNEAQ (reference sequence). This CDR3 contains 12 residues. V was cut by 5 bases and J by 6 bases, with 11 bases left in between. For the CDR3, the DNA is TGTGCCAGCAGCCGCGACAGTGGCGAGCAGTACTTC. It specifies CASSRDSGEQYF.

This clonotype was found many times. J is TRBJ2-2 and V is TRBV30, with D perhaps matching TRBD2 (5 bases). V dropped 3 bases and J dropped 7 bases, with 15 bases sitting between them. Germline V lookup: CDR1 GTSNPN, CDR2 SVGIG (reference sequence). CDR3 length equals 14 residues. The CDR3 DNA sequence: TGTGCCTGGAGATTGAGCGGACGGATCGGGGAGCTGTTTTTT. Translating gives CAWRLSGRIGELFF. Variable domain in full (rest from reference TRBV30 and TRBJ2-2): SQTIHQWPATLVQPVGSPLSLECTVEGTSNPNLYWYRQAAGRGLQLLFYSVGIGQISSEVPQNLSASRPQDRQFILSSKKLLLSDSGFYLCAWRLSGRIGELFFGEGSRLTVL.

In this sample, this clonotype turned up many times. This chain links TRBV20-1 with TRBJ2-5; 8 nucleotides match TRBD2. Germline-derived CDR1 and CDR2 are DFQATT and SNEGSKA (reference sequence). CDR3 size: 12 residues. Trimming removed 5 bases from V and 5 bases from J; junction bases left unmatched: 4. This CDR3 reads CSARTSRETQYF. The CDR3 coding sequence is TGCAGTGCTCGGACTAGCCGGGAGACCCAGTACTTC.

This clonotype was detected ten times or more. The chain carries TRBV27 and TRBJ2-5; a weak D match, TRBD1 (5 bases). The CDR3 is 15 amino acids. Germline lookup yields CDR1 MNHEY and CDR2 SMNVEV (reference sequence). Trimming shortened V by 6 bases and J by 1 base, and 15 bases separated the two germline ends. The CDR3 DNA reads TGTGCCAGCAGCCCCATTATAGGGGCCCAAGAGACCCAGTACTTC. Its translation is CASSPIIGAQETQYF.

This clonotype was picked up many times. The chain carries TRBV12-3 or TRBV12-4 and TRBJ1-2; D possibly corresponds to TRBD1 (6 bases). The CDR3 is made up of 13 amino acids. Trimming left V 8 bases short and J 3 bases short, with 13 bases between. The DNA for the CDR3 is TGTGCCAGCGACGGACAGTCCCACTATGGCTACACCTTC. This codes for CASDGQSHYGYTF.

This clonotype was observed at least ten times. This rearrangement joins TRBV20-1 to TRBJ2-7; D possibly corresponds to TRBD2 (6 bases). The V end lost 0 bases, the J end lost 3 bases, and 18 bases lay between the germline ends. The germline V gene has CDR1 DFQATT and CDR2 SNEGSKA (reference sequence). The CDR3 is 16 residues long. For the CDR3, the DNA is TGCAGTGCTAGAGACCTGAGGCGGGACGAGTACTACGAGCAGTACTTC. Amino acids: CSARDLRRDEYYEQYF.

Many counts were recorded for this clonotype. This chain uses TRBV7-3 with TRBJ2-1; a possible D gene is TRBD2 (5 bases). Germline values: CDR1 SGHTA, CDR2 FQGTGA. CDR3 length: 14 residues. V lost 3 bases, J lost 6 bases, and 12 bases lay in between. CDR3 sequence (DNA): TGTGCCAGCAGCTTTATCGGGGATCGCAATGAGCAGTTCTTC. This translates into CASSFIGDRNEQFF.

There are a few counts of this clonotype. V is TRBV29-1 and J is TRBJ2-3; possibly TRBD2 for D (6 bases). CDR3 size: 14 residues. The germline CDR1 and CDR2 sequences are SQVTM and ANQGSEA. The V and J ends lost 0 bases and 9 bases respectively, with 16 bases between them. DNA of the CDR3: TGCAGCGTTGAAGAAGGACTATACACAGGCACGCAGTATTTT. This codes for CSVEEGLYTGTQYF.

This clonotype has at least ten counts. The V call is TRBV12-3 or TRBV12-4, the J call TRBJ2-3, with TRBD2 matching over 11 bases. The J segment lost 2 bases and the V segment lost 6 bases, leaving 1 base of the junction unmatched. CDR3 length equals 14 residues. CDR3: CASRTSGATDTQYF. For the CDR3, the DNA is TGTGCCAGCAGGACTAGCGGGGCCACAGATACGCAGTATTTT.

This clonotype was found a few times. The chain combines TRBV20-1 with TRBJ2-5; TRBD1 matches 8 bases. V shed 5 bases, J shed 4 bases, and the junction held 6 bases outside the gene matches. CDR3 length equals 13 residues. CDR1 is DFQATT, CDR2 SNEGSKA, per germline (reference sequence). DNA for the CDR3: TGCAGTGCTGGAGGGGGGACAGGAGAGACCCAGTACTTC. It translates to CSAGGGTGETQYF.

CDR3 sequence: CAINRGVNTEAFF. CDR3 nucleotide sequence: TGTGCCATAAACAGGGGGGTGAACACTGAAGCTTTCTTT. The V gene is TRBV2, the J gene TRBJ1-1; the match to TRBD1 covers 8 bases. The CDR3 has 13 residues. Trimming cost V 10 bases and J 0 bases; bases outside gene matches: 4. The V gene's germline CDR1 is SNHLY and CDR2 FYNNEI.

This clonotype was recorded at least ten times. The chain recombines TRBV5-6 with TRBJ2-5; D is ambiguous. CDR1 is SGHDT, CDR2 YYEEEE, per germline. The CDR3 has 15 amino acids. Trimming left V 0 bases short and J 5 bases short, with 14 bases between. In DNA form, the CDR3 reads TGTGCCAGCAGCTTGGGTTTCGGATCCCAGGAGACCCAGTACTTC. Its translation: CASSLGFGSQETQYF.

This clonotype has ten or more counts. The chain is built from TRBV7-8 and TRBJ2-1; D gene unclear. The CDR3 contains 13 residues. Trimming took off 2 bases at V and 10 bases at J, with 12 bases between the two ends. CDR1 and CDR2 from the germline V gene are SGHVS and FQNEAQ. CDR3 amino acids: CASSLITSGEQFF. The CDR3 DNA sequence: TGTGCCAGCAGCTTAATAACTTCCGGAGAGCAGTTCTTC.

The rearrangement joins TRBV4-2 to TRBJ2-1; tentative D call: TRBD1 (8 bases). V lost 3 bases and J 9 bases, leaving 12 bases between the germline ends. In germline, CDR1 is LGHNA, CDR2 YNFKEQ. The CDR3 runs to 13 residues. CDR3 residues: CASSQHRGGEQFF. The CDR3 DNA is TGTGCCAGCAGCCAGCACAGGGGGGGTGAGCAGTTCTTC.

This clonotype was seen repeatedly, ten times or more. The chain is built from TRBV5-1 and TRBJ2-2; D is uncertain. Germline assignment: CDR1 SGHRS and CDR2 YFSETQ. This CDR3 contains 15 residues. V shed 0 bases and J shed 0 bases, with 6 bases lying between them. CDR3 in DNA: TGCGCCAGCAGCTTGGACCAGACGAACACCGGGGAGCTGTTTTTT. It specifies CASSLDQTNTGELFF.

Many counts were recorded for this clonotype. The V and J genes are TRBV2 and TRBJ2-7; D call uncertain. Trimming left V 6 bases short and J 3 bases short, with 6 bases between. In germline, CDR1 is SNHLY, CDR2 FYNNEI. This CDR3 is built from 11 residues. The CDR3: CASSTLYEQYF. CDR3 DNA: TGTGCCAGCAGCACTCTCTACGAGCAGTACTTC.

This chain connects TRBV5-1 to TRBJ2-7, with D possibly being TRBD1 (9 bases). Germline values: CDR1 SGHRS, CDR2 YFSETQ. Trimming removed 4 bases at V and 1 base at J, with 18 bases between. The CDR3 covers 16 residues. For the CDR3, the DNA is TGCGCCAGCAGCCGCGTTAGCGGGACAGGGTCCTACGAGCAGTACTTC. It encodes CASSRVSGTGSYEQYF.

The rearrangement uses TRBV4-1 and TRBJ2-7, with D perhaps TRBD1 (6 bases). Trimming pared 5 bases from V and 4 bases from J, leaving 15 bases between. Germline V gives CDR1 MGHRA, CDR2 YSYEKL. The CDR3 is 14 residues long. CDR3 nucleotide sequence: TGCGCCAGCAGCTCAACGACAGGCGGGTACGAGCAGTACTTC. This codes for CASSSTTGGYEQYF.

V gene TRBV29-1 combines with J gene TRBJ2-7; 7 positions match TRBD2. V trimming: 4 bases; J trimming: 2 bases; junction bases outside the gene matches: 2. Germline CDR1 reads SQVTM; CDR2 reads ANQGSEA. The CDR3 covers 12 residues. CDR3 loop: CSVGGRAYEQYF. CDR3 coding DNA: TGCAGCGTTGGGGGGAGGGCCTACGAGCAGTACTTC.

In this sample, this clonotype turned up a few times. The chain carries TRBV3-1 and TRBJ2-7; 13 bases match TRBD2. V lost 3 bases and J lost 1; bases outside the gene matches: 9. The CDR3 runs to 18 residues. The germline V gene encodes CDR1 LGHDT and CDR2 YNNKEL (reference sequence). The CDR3 is CASSHQFPGLAGSYEQYF. CDR3 in DNA: TGTGCCAGCAGCCATCAATTTCCGGGACTAGCGGGATCCTACGAGCAGTACTTC.

The V and J genes are TRBV3-1 and TRBJ2-7, with D perhaps assigned TRBD1 or TRBD2 (5 bases each). V lost 0 bases to trimming and J lost 9 bases, with 9 bases between them. The CDR3 length is 12 residues. In germline, CDR1 is LGHDT, CDR2 YNNKEL (reference sequence). CDR3 region: CASSQDPGRQYF. The CDR3 DNA reads TGTGCCAGCAGCCAAGACCCGGGACGGCAGTACTTC.

This clonotype showed up many times. V gene TRBV12-3 or TRBV12-4 combines with J gene TRBJ2-2; D unclear. This CDR3 is 16 amino acids long. V was cut by 1 base and J by 2 bases, with 11 bases left in between. CDR3 coding DNA: TGTGCCAGCAGTTTAGTTTATTCTCCCAACACCGGGGAGCTGTTTTTT. It translates to CASSLVYSPNTGELFF.

This clonotype was recorded at least ten times. V is TRBV28 and J is TRBJ2-3, with 11 nucleotides matching TRBD2. The germline V gene encodes CDR1 MDHEN and CDR2 SYDVKM. The CDR3 extends over 15 amino acids. The V gene end was trimmed by 4 bases and the J gene end by 4 bases; junction bases not matched to a gene: 4. CDR3 DNA sequence: TGTGCCAGCAGTTCCTTAGCGGGGGGGGCAGATACGCAGTATTTT. Translating gives CASSSLAGGADTQYF.

The CDR3 protein is CASSLPGPTTGSPLHF. CDR3 bases: TGTGCCAGCAGTCTGCCAGGACCAACGACAGGTTCACCCCTCCACTTT. The chain carries TRBV25-1 and TRBJ1-6; maybe TRBD1 (6 bases). Trimming stripped 5 bases from V and 9 bases from J, with 20 bases between. Germline CDR1 MGHDK, CDR2 SYGVNS. There are 16 residues in the CDR3.

This clonotype was seen ten or more times. The J gene is TRBJ2-1, the V gene TRBV10-3; no reliable D call. The V end was cut by 8 bases, the J end by 8 bases, with 16 bases between. This CDR3 region has 13 residues. CDR1 and CDR2 (germline): ENHRY, SYGVKD. CDR3 sequence: CAIRPVALDEQFF. CDR3 coding DNA: TGTGCCATCCGGCCCGTGGCACTCGATGAGCAGTTCTTC.

Ten or more counts support this clonotype. V is TRBV30 and J is TRBJ1-1; no reliable D call. Germline V gene lookup returns CDR1 GTSNPN and CDR2 SVGIG (reference sequence). This CDR3 has 12 residues. Trimming took off 0 bases at V and 10 bases at J, with 12 bases between the two ends. The CDR3 DNA reads as TGTGCCTGGAGTGTCGGCGGGAGGGCAGCTTTCTTT. Its protein is CAWSVGGRAAFF.

CDR3 nucleotides: TGCGCCAGCAGCTTGGGGCAAACTAGCGGGAGTAACGAGCAGTACTTC. It codes for CASSLGQTSGSNEQYF. The V call is TRBV5-1, the J call TRBJ2-7; 11 bases fit TRBD2. Trimming removed 0 bases from V and 5 bases from J; junction bases left unmatched: 7. Germline V gene lookup returns CDR1 SGHRS and CDR2 YFSETQ. This CDR3 comprises 16 residues.

The rearrangement links TRBV7-2 to TRBJ2-5; weak D call: TRBD2 (5 bases). This CDR3 contains 13 residues. In germline, CDR1 is SGHTA, CDR2 FQGNSA. With 3 bases removed from V and 9 bases from J, the gap between germline ends came to 14 bases. The DNA for the CDR3 is TGTGCCAGCAGCTTCGAGGGCGGTTTAGCCCAGTACTTC. Translation gives CASSFEGGLAQYF.

The chain recombines TRBV12-3 or TRBV12-4 with TRBJ1-3; 7 nucleotides line up with TRBD1. Trimming cost V 6 bases and J 0 bases; bases outside gene matches: 14. CDR3 length equals 18 residues. The CDR3 DNA reads as TGTGCCAGCAGACCCGGCCTGGGACAGTACCGCTCTGGAAACACCATATATTTT. This sequence encodes CASRPGLGQYRSGNTIYF.

V usage is TRBV7-6 and J usage is TRBJ2-5; either TRBD1 or TRBD2 may supply D (5 bases each). The V end lost 3 bases, the J end lost 4 bases, and 12 bases lay between the germline ends. The CDR3 extends over 14 amino acids. Per the germline V gene, CDR1 is SGHVS and CDR2 is FNYEAQ. The CDR3 protein is CASSFDGGIETQYF. The CDR3 DNA follows: TGTGCCAGCAGCTTTGATGGGGGAATAGAGACCCAGTACTTC.